This TCR beta chain was identified during a study of control samples from healthy donors and cancer patients. Sequencing was performed with immunoSEQ multiplex PCR; in TCRdb, only in-frame clones are kept and a portion is missing. The sample records 400,000 to 500,000 clones, 75% to 95% being singletons. The V and J ends lost 4 bases and 4 bases, in that order; junction bases with no gene match: 8. The CDR3 is 15 residues long. Germline V gene data show CDR1 as LGHNA and CDR2 as YNFKEQ. The receptor comes from a middle-aged man with head and neck cancer. The genes are TRBV4-2 and TRBJ2-7; 9 bases fit TRBD2. Sequencing was done on a sample of PBMCs. The CDR3 DNA sequence: TGTGCCAGCAGCCCCTTTAGCGGGAGAGGGTACGAGCAGTACTTC. Amino acid sequence: CASSPFSGRGYEQYF.